This T cell receptor (beta chain) was documented in a study of blood T cell repertoires in COVID-19. On the study more broadly: Nucleic acid was either cDNA or gDNA, and it came from T cells, B-cell-depleted T cells, or PBMCs.

This CDR3 region has 13 residues. Germline V gene data show CDR1 as LNHDA and CDR2 as SQIVND (reference sequence). V shed 7 bases and J 1 base; nucleotides not matched to a gene: 2. Allocation to cohorts depended on clinical history reported by the participants. This clone was counted once. Under the authors' procedure: The authors estimated nucleated cell counts from reference gene primer amplification. Only in-frame clones appear in the TCRdb table, and some are missing; sequencing was by immunoSEQ multiplex PCR. D and trimming come from the DNA, and the V and J calls and clone size come from that table. The sample lists under 150,000 clones; approximately 87% were seen once.

The TCR was taken from a man aged 45-65 years in a cohort exposed to, infected with or recovered from COVID-19 (not recorded which). V is TRBV19 and J is TRBJ1-1; 8 bases are a match to TRBD1. Sequencing input: PBMCs or T cells enriched from blood (not recorded which). CDR3 sequence (DNA): TGTGCCAGTAACGACAGGGGGAACACTGAAGCTTTCTTT. Translated: CASNDRGNTEAFF.